Listed below are T cell receptor beta chains from one sample, sequenced in a study of shared T cell receptors in the human thymus. Clones were sequenced by immunoSEQ multiplex PCR, and TCRdb holds only the in-frame ones, with some missing. This table has hundreds of thousands of clones, roughly 90% appearing once. The same sample was also studied in work on human thymus T cells.

The sample taken for sequencing was thymocytes. The receptors come from a boy younger than two with a congenital heart defect. Both conserved end residues are part of each CDR3. Fields, in order: J gene, clone size, D gene, V gene, CDR3 DNA, CDR3 protein. The D gene is left open where the match is weak. A row's size may be missing; if present it is once, few, many or a size class.

j_call: TRBJ2-1; clone_size: -; d_call: TRBD2; v_call: TRBV7-6; cdr3_nt: TGTGCCAGCAGCTTAGTAGCGGGAGGATATAGTGAGCAGTTCTTC; cdr3_aa: CASSLVAGGYSEQFF
j_call: TRBJ2-1; clone_size: -; d_call: -; v_call: TRBV10-1; cdr3_nt: TGCGCCAGCAGTGGAACAGGGGGGGACAATGAGCAGTTCTTC; cdr3_aa: CASSGTGGDNEQFF
j_call: TRBJ2-7; clone_size: once; d_call: TRBD2; v_call: TRBV4-2; cdr3_nt: TGTGCCAGCAGCCAAGAGGCGAATAGCGGGAGGGCCTACGAGCAGTACTTC; cdr3_aa: CASSQEANSGRAYEQYF
j_call: TRBJ2-1; clone_size: -; d_call: -; v_call: TRBV30; cdr3_nt: TGTGCCTGGGGTCCCAGTAGCAGCTCCTACAATGAGCAGTTCTTC; cdr3_aa: CAWGPSSSSYNEQFF
j_call: TRBJ1-2; clone_size: -; d_call: -; v_call: TRBV5-1; cdr3_nt: TGCGCCAGCAGCTTGGCGCGGGGAGAATATGGCTACACCTTC; cdr3_aa: CASSLARGEYGYTF
j_call: TRBJ1-1; clone_size: -; d_call: -; v_call: TRBV9; cdr3_nt: TGTGCCAGCAGCGTAGGTTGGGAGAGGAACACTGAAGCTTTCTTT; cdr3_aa: CASSVGWERNTEAFF
j_call: TRBJ1-1; clone_size: -; d_call: TRBD1; v_call: TRBV6-5; cdr3_nt: TGTGCCAGCAGTAGGGGACAGGGTTTGAGCACTGAAGCTTTCTTT; cdr3_aa: CASSRGQGLSTEAFF
j_call: TRBJ1-2; clone_size: -; d_call: -; v_call: TRBV5-6; cdr3_nt: TGTGCCAGCAACCCCGACGGGGGGCACGGCTATGGCTACACCTTC; cdr3_aa: CASNPDGGHGYGYTF
j_call: TRBJ2-5; clone_size: -; d_call: -; v_call: TRBV7-9; cdr3_nt: TGTGCCAGCAGCTTCGGTCCGCAAGAGACCCAGTACTTC; cdr3_aa: CASSFGPQETQYF
j_call: TRBJ2-3; clone_size: -; d_call: TRBD2; v_call: TRBV4-1; cdr3_nt: TGCGCCAGCAGCCAAGAGGGTCCGGGAGGGCGGACAGATACGCAGTATTTT; cdr3_aa: CASSQEGPGGRTDTQYF
j_call: TRBJ2-1; clone_size: -; d_call: TRBD2; v_call: TRBV7-3; cdr3_nt: TGTGCCAGCAGCCAAAGGGTAGCGGGAGGGAGTTTGGAGGGTGAGCAGTTCTTC; cdr3_aa: CASSQRVAGGSLEGEQFF
j_call: TRBJ2-7; clone_size: -; d_call: TRBD2; v_call: TRBV4-3; cdr3_nt: TGCGCCAGCAGCCCCGCGGCTAGCGGGATAAGAAACCTCTACGAGCAGTACTTC; cdr3_aa: CASSPAASGIRNLYEQYF
j_call: TRBJ1-1; clone_size: -; d_call: TRBD1; v_call: TRBV28; cdr3_nt: TGTGCCAGCAGCCCCGGGACAGGGGTGAGGATGAACACTGAAGCTTTCTTT; cdr3_aa: CASSPGTGVRMNTEAFF
j_call: TRBJ1-1; clone_size: -; d_call: -; v_call: TRBV14; cdr3_nt: TGTGCCAGCAGCCAAGATTTGGCAGAAGAAGCTTTCTTT; cdr3_aa: CASSQDLAEEAFF
j_call: TRBJ2-3; clone_size: -; d_call: -; v_call: TRBV9; cdr3_nt: TGTGCCAGCAGCGGAGGTGCCCACACAGATACGCAGTATTTT; cdr3_aa: CASSGGAHTDTQYF
j_call: TRBJ2-5; clone_size: -; d_call: -; v_call: TRBV10-2; cdr3_nt: TGCGCCAGCAGTGAGTCGAACTTACAAGAGACCCAGTACTTC; cdr3_aa: CASSESNLQETQYF
j_call: TRBJ2-7; clone_size: -; d_call: -; v_call: TRBV2; cdr3_nt: TGTGCCAGCAGTGAAGCGCTTCGGCACACGATAGCGGAAGCCTACGAGCAGTACTTC; cdr3_aa: CASSEALRHTIAEAYEQYF
j_call: TRBJ2-7; clone_size: -; d_call: TRBD2; v_call: TRBV16; cdr3_nt: TGTGCCAGCAGCCAAAAGACTAGCGGGAGGGTGACCTACGAGCAGTACTTC; cdr3_aa: CASSQKTSGRVTYEQYF
j_call: TRBJ1-3; clone_size: -; d_call: -; v_call: TRBV12-5; cdr3_nt: TGTGCTAGTGGAAAGGATACAGGGTCTGGAAACACCATATATTTT; cdr3_aa: CASGKDTGSGNTIYF
j_call: TRBJ2-7; clone_size: -; d_call: -; v_call: TRBV28; cdr3_nt: TGTGCCAGCAGTTTATTTAGTCGGGGTATCTCCTACGAGCAGTACTTC; cdr3_aa: CASSLFSRGISYEQYF
j_call: TRBJ2-7; clone_size: -; d_call: -; v_call: TRBV4-1; cdr3_nt: TGCGCCAGCAGCCATCCCAGTACTAGCCCCTACGAGCAGTACTTC; cdr3_aa: CASSHPSTSPYEQYF
j_call: TRBJ2-7; clone_size: -; d_call: TRBD2; v_call: TRBV4-3; cdr3_nt: TGCGCCAGCAGCCGGGACTACCTGACCTACGAGCAGTACTTC; cdr3_aa: CASSRDYLTYEQYF
j_call: TRBJ2-6; clone_size: -; d_call: -; v_call: TRBV4-3; cdr3_nt: TGCGCCAGCAGCCGAGACAGTGGAGAGGCCAACGTCCTGACTTTC; cdr3_aa: CASSRDSGEANVLTF
j_call: TRBJ1-1; clone_size: -; d_call: TRBD1; v_call: TRBV13; cdr3_nt: TGTGCCAGCAGCTACACAGGGACAGGCCACACTGAAGCTTTCTTT; cdr3_aa: CASSYTGTGHTEAFF
j_call: TRBJ2-2; clone_size: -; d_call: TRBD2; v_call: TRBV5-4; cdr3_nt: TGTGCCAGCAGCCCCGGGACTAGCGGGAGTGACGGGGAGCTGTTTTTT; cdr3_aa: CASSPGTSGSDGELFF
j_call: TRBJ2-7; clone_size: -; d_call: TRBD2; v_call: TRBV7-6; cdr3_nt: TGTGCCAGCAGCGCTAAGACCGGACTAGCTATATCCTACGAGCAGTACTTC; cdr3_aa: CASSAKTGLAISYEQYF
j_call: TRBJ1-2; clone_size: -; d_call: -; v_call: TRBV25-1; cdr3_nt: TGTGCCAGCAGTGACCAGTCCAGAGGTAACTATGGCTACACCTTC; cdr3_aa: CASSDQSRGNYGYTF
j_call: TRBJ2-7; clone_size: few; d_call: -; v_call: TRBV6-1; cdr3_nt: TGTGCCAGCAGTGGAGGAGGGGTCCACGAGCAGTACTTC; cdr3_aa: CASSGGGVHEQYF
j_call: TRBJ2-1; clone_size: -; d_call: TRBD2; v_call: TRBV4-2; cdr3_nt: TGTGCCAGCAGCCAAGATATGAGCGGGAGGGCTTTTACGGGTGAGCAGTTCTTC; cdr3_aa: CASSQDMSGRAFTGEQFF
j_call: TRBJ2-7; clone_size: -; d_call: -; v_call: TRBV18; cdr3_nt: TGTGCCAGCTCACCACGGGGGCTAGGTGGATACGAGCAGTACTTC; cdr3_aa: CASSPRGLGGYEQYF
j_call: TRBJ2-1; clone_size: -; d_call: -; v_call: TRBV7-2; cdr3_nt: TGTGCCAGCAGCTTAGAAGGCGGGCTAAACAATGAGCAGTTCTTC; cdr3_aa: CASSLEGGLNNEQFF
j_call: TRBJ1-2; clone_size: -; d_call: TRBD1; v_call: TRBV11-3; cdr3_nt: TGTGCCAGCAGCTCCGGACAGGACGGGCATGGCTACACCTTC; cdr3_aa: CASSSGQDGHGYTF
j_call: TRBJ2-5; clone_size: -; d_call: -; v_call: TRBV7-2; cdr3_nt: TGTGCTCGCCTCGTCGGTCGAACCCAGTACTTC; cdr3_aa: CARLVGRTQYF
j_call: TRBJ2-7; clone_size: -; d_call: TRBD1; v_call: TRBV10-3; cdr3_nt: TGTGCCATCAGGCCGGGACAGCGATCCTACGAGCAGTACTTC; cdr3_aa: CAIRPGQRSYEQYF
j_call: TRBJ2-5; clone_size: -; d_call: TRBD1; v_call: TRBV28; cdr3_nt: TGTGCCAGCCGGACAGGGGAAGAGACCCAGTACTTC; cdr3_aa: CASRTGEETQYF
j_call: TRBJ1-2; clone_size: -; d_call: TRBD1; v_call: TRBV29-1; cdr3_nt: TGCAGCGTTGAAGATCGGCGAGGACAGGGGGCGAACCGCCCCTATGGCTACACCTTC; cdr3_aa: CSVEDRRGQGANRPYGYTF
j_call: TRBJ2-5; clone_size: -; d_call: TRBD1; v_call: TRBV4-3; cdr3_nt: TGCGCCAGCAGCCAAGATAAGGGGGCGAGGGAGACCCAGTACTTC; cdr3_aa: CASSQDKGARETQYF
j_call: TRBJ2-1; clone_size: -; d_call: TRBD1; v_call: TRBV6-5; cdr3_nt: TGTGCCAGCAGTTACGGTTCGGGACAGGGATTCCGTGAGCAGTTCTTC; cdr3_aa: CASSYGSGQGFREQFF
j_call: TRBJ1-5; clone_size: -; d_call: -; v_call: TRBV28; cdr3_nt: TGTGCCAGCAGTCTGCCCCAGGGCCTAGGGTCCCAGCATTTT; cdr3_aa: CASSLPQGLGSQHF
j_call: TRBJ1-5; clone_size: -; d_call: TRBD1; v_call: TRBV6-6; cdr3_nt: TGTGCCAGCAGTCCCGGGGACAGTAATCGGCCCCAGCATTTT; cdr3_aa: CASSPGDSNRPQHF